The subject of this entry is one T cell receptor (beta chain). Under the authors' procedure: How many nucleated cells were present was estimated from reference gene primer amplification. This table comes from immunoSEQ multiplex PCR, and its TCRdb copy is limited to in-frame clones, with some not included. That table is the source of V, J and clone size, and D and trimming were worked out from the DNA. The top ten clones hold around 1.9% of a sample with about 260,000 clones, around 80% of them seen once. Deletions cut 1 base from V and 7 bases from J, with 13 bases between. This CDR3 is built from 15 residues. Germline CDR1 SGHTA, CDR2 FQGNSA. The data belong to a study of blood T cell repertoires in COVID-19. Across the study: PBMCs, B-cell-depleted T cells, or T cells provided the cDNA or gDNA that made up the material.

The chain combines TRBV7-2 with TRBJ1-4; D is uncertain. This TCR came from a woman at least 80 years old with acute or convalescent COVID-19. The sample taken for sequencing was peripheral blood. This chain's CDR3 is CASSLGFQEFEKLFF. The CDR3 bases are TGTGCCAGCAGCTTAGGTTTTCAGGAATTTGAAAAACTGTTTTTT.